The clone carrying this TCR beta chain appeared a single time. Its target is unknown. Using immunoSEQ multiplex PCR, the repertoire was profiled, and TCRdb retains in-frame clones only, with some absent. The table lists approximately 10,000 clones, around 86% of them singletons. Sample time point: week 5, during vaccination. Every vaccination contained 300 ug of the mutant IDH1 20-mer peptide and was paired with topical imiquimod. The sample comes from a study of a mutant IDH1 vaccine in newly diagnosed glioma. The V and J ends lost 3 bases and 4 bases respectively, with 21 bases between them. The CDR3 covers 17 residues. Germline V gene sequence: CDR1 MNHNS, CDR2 SASEGT.

The chain recombines TRBV6-1 with TRBJ1-1, with unresolved D. This TCR derives from a woman in her 40s with glioma. Some clones in this sample may be carry-over from other donors' samples. Material: PBMCs, obtained from a glioma patient whose treatment included an IDH1 peptide vaccine. The CDR3 reads CASSDNLQTRGGTEAFF. CDR3 nucleotide sequence: TGTGCCAGCAGTGATAACTTACAGACACGGGGAGGCACTGAAGCTTTCTTT.